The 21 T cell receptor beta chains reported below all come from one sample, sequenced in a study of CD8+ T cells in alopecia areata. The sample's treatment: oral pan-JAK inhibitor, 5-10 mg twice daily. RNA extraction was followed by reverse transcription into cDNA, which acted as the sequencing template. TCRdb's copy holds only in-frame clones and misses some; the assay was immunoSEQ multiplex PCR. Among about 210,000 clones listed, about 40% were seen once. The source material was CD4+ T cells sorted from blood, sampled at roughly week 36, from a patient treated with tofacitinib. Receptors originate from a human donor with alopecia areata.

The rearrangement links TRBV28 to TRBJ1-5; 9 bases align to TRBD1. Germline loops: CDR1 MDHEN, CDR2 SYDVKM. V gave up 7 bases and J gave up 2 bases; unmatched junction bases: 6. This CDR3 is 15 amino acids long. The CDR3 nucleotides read TGTGCCAGCACCCCCCGGGACAGGGGCAATCAGCCCCAGCATTTT. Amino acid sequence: CASTPRDRGNQPQHF.

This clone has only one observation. CDR3 sequence reads: CASSSAGLAEAFF. The DNA for the CDR3 is TGTGCCAGCAGTTCCGCGGGTTTGGCTGAAGCTTTCTTT. The chain is built from TRBV28 and TRBJ1-1; no firm D call. The germline gives CDR1 MDHEN, CDR2 SYDVKM. CDR3 length equals 13 residues. The V gene lost 4 bases and the J gene lost 6 bases, with 12 bases spanning the gap. Using reference TRBV28 and TRBJ1-1 for the parts outside the CDR3, the full variable domain is DVKVTQSSRYLVKRTGEKVFLECVQDMDHENMFWYRQDPGLGLRLIYFSYDVKMKEKGDIPEGYSVSREKKERFSLILESASTNQTSMYLCASSSAGLAEAFFGQGTRLTVV.

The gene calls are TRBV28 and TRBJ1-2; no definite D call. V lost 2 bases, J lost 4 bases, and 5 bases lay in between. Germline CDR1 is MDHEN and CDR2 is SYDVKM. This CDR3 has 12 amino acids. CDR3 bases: TGTGCCAGCAGTTTACTGCGCTATGGCTACACCTTC. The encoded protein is CASSLLRYGYTF.

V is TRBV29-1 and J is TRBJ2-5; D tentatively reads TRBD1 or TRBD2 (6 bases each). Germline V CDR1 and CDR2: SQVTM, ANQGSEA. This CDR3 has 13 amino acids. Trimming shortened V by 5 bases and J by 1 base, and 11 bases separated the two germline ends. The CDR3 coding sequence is TGCAGCGTTCATTGGGGGGCCCAAGAGACCCAGTACTTC. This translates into CSVHWGAQETQYF. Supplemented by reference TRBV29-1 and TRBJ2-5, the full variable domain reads SAVISQKPSRDICQRGTSLTIQCQVDSQVTMMFWYRQQPGQSLTLIATANQGSEATYESGFVIDKFPISRPNLTFSTLTVSNMSPEDSSIYLCSVHWGAQETQYFGPGTRLLVL.

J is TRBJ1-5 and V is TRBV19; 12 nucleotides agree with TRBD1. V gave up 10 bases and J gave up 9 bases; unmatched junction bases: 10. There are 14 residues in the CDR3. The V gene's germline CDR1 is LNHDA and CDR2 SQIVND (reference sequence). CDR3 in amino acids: CATRDRGPTGPQHF. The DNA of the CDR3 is TGTGCCACCCGGGACAGGGGGCCCACAGGGCCCCAGCATTTT. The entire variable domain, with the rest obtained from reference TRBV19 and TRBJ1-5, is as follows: DGGITQSPKYLFRKEGQNVTLSCEQNLNHDAMYWYRQDPGQGLRLIYYSQIVNDFQKGDIAEGYSVSREKKESFPLTVTSAQKNPTAFYLCATRDRGPTGPQHFGDGTRLSIL.

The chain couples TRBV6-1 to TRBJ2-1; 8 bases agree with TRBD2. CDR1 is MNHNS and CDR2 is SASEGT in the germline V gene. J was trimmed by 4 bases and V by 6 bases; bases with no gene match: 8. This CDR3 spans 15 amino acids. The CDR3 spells CASSQTLAGYNEQFF. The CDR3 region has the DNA TGTGCCAGCAGCCAAACCTTAGCGGGGTACAATGAGCAGTTCTTC.

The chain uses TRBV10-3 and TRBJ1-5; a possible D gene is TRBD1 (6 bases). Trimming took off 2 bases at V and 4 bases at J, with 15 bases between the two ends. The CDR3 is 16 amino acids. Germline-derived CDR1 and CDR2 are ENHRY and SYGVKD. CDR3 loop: CAISEVLDRSNQPQHF. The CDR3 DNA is TGTGCCATCAGTGAGGTCTTGGACAGAAGTAATCAGCCCCAGCATTTT.

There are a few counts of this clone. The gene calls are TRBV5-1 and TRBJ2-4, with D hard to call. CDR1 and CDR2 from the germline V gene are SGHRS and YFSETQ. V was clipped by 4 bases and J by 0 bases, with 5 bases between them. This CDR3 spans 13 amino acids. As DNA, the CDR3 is TGCGCCAGCAGCCTGGAAGCCAAAAACATTCAGTACTTC. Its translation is CASSLEAKNIQYF. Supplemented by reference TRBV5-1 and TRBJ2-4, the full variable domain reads KAGVTQTPRYLIKTRGQQVTLSCSPISGHRSVSWYQQTPGQGLQFLFEYFSETQRNKGNFPGRFSGRQFSNSRSEMNVSTLELGDSALYLCASSLEAKNIQYFGAGTRLSVL.

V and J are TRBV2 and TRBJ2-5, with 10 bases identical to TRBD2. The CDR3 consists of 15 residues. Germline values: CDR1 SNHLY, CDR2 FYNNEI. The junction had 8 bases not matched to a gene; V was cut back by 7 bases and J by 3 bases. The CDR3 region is CASKAGGPSEETQYF. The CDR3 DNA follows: TGTGCCAGCAAAGCGGGAGGGCCGTCAGAAGAGACCCAGTACTTC.

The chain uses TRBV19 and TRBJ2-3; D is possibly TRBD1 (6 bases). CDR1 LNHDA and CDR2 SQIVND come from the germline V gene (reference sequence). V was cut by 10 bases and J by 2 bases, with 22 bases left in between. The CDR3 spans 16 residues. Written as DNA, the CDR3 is TGTGCCACCCAACTCGGAGCAGGGGCGGTCACAGATACGCAGTATTTT. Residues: CATQLGAGAVTDTQYF.

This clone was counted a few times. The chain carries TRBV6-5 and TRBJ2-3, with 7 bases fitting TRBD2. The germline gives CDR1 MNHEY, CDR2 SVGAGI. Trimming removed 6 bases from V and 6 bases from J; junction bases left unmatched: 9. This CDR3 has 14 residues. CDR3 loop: CASSPGRGADTQYF. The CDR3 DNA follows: TGTGCCAGCAGCCCTGGGAGGGGAGCGGATACGCAGTATTTT.

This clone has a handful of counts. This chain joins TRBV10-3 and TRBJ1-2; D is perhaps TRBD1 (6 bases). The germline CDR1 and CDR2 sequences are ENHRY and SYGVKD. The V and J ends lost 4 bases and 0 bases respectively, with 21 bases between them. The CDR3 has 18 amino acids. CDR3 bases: TGTGCCATCAGTGGGCCCTCGGGGGGGCCTTACTCTAACTATGGCTACACCTTC. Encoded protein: CAISGPSGGPYSNYGYTF.

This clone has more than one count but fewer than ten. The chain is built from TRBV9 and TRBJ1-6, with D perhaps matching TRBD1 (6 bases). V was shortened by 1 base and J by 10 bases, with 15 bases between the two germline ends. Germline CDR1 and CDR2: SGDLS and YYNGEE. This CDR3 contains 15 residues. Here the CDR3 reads CASSVTEDRRSPLHF. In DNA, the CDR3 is TGTGCCAGCAGCGTAACGGAGGACAGAAGGTCACCCCTCCACTTT.

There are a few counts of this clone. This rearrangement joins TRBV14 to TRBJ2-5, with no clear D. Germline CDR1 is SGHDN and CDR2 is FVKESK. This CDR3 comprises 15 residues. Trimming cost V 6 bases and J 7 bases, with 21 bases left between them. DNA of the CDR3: TGTGCCAGCAGTCGAGAGGCGGTGACGCCAGGGACCCAGTACTTC. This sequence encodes CASSREAVTPGTQYF. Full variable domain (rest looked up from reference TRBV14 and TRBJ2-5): EAGVTQFPSHSVIEKGQTVTLRCDPISGHDNLYWYRRVMGKEIKFLLHFVKESKQDESGMPNNRFLAERTGGTYSTLKVQPAELEDSGVYFCASSREAVTPGTQYFGPGTRLLVL.

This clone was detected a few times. CDR3 residues: CASSQGLGREAFF. In nucleotides, the CDR3 is TGCGCCAGCAGCCAAGGGCTGGGGCGTGAAGCTTTCTTT. The chain carries TRBV4-3 and TRBJ1-1; a possible D gene is TRBD1 (5 bases). Trimming cost V 1 base and J 7 bases, with 10 bases left between them. The CDR3 loop spans 13 amino acids. CDR1 is LGHNA, CDR2 YSLEER, per germline.

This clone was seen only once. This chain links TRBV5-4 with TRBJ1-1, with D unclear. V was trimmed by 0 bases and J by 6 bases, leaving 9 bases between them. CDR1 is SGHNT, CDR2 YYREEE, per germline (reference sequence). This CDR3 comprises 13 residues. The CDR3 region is CASSLASGPEAFF. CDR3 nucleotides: TGTGCCAGCAGCTTGGCCTCGGGTCCTGAAGCTTTCTTT.

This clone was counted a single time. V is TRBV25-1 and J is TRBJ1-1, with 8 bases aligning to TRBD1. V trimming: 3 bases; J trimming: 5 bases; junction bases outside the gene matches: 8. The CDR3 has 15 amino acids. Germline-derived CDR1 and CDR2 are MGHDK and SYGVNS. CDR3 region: CASSDPGTGKTEAFF. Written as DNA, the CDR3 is TGTGCCAGCAGTGACCCGGGGACAGGAAAAACTGAAGCTTTCTTT.

CDR3 in DNA: TGTGCCAGCAGCCCTAGTGGGGGGCTGGGTACGCAGTATTTT. Its translation is CASSPSGGLGTQYF. The rearrangement links TRBV7-2 to TRBJ2-3; either TRBD1 or TRBD2 may fit D (6 bases each). The germline V gene has CDR1 SGHTA and CDR2 FQGNSA. V lost 5 bases, J lost 8 bases, and 17 bases lay in between. The CDR3 loop spans 14 amino acids.

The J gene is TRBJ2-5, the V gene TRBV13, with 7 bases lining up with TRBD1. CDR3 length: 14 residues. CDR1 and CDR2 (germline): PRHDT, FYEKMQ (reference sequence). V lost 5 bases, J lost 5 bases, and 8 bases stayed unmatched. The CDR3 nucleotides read TGTGCCAGCAGCATCCGACAGGGCGGGGAGACCCAGTACTTC. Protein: CASSIRQGGETQYF.

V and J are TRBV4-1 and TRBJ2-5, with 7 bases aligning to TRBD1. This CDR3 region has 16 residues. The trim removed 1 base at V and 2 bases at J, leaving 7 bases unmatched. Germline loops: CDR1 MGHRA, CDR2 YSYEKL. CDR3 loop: CASSQGAGTAQETQYF. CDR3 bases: TGCGCCAGCAGCCAAGGGGCCGGGACAGCACAAGAGACCCAGTACTTC.

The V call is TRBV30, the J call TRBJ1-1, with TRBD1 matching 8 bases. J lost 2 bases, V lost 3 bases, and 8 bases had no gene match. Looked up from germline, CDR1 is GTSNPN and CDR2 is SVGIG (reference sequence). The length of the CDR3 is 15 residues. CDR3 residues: CAWSRGGTGNTEAFF. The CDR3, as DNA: TGTGCCTGGAGCCGAGGGGGGACAGGAAACACTGAAGCTTTCTTT.